This T cell receptor (beta chain) was sequenced for a study of pediatric ulcerative colitis (dated by TCRdb to about 2019). As for the study more broadly: Among the ulcerative colitis patients, 6 or 7 had pancolitis and two had left-sided colitis, and histology in every patient was consistent with ulcerative colitis. From eight or nine newly diagnosed, treatment-naive pediatric ulcerative colitis patients and four non-IBD control children, paired blood and rectal samples were collected. The Pediatric Ulcerative Colitis Activity Index classified a couple of patients as having mild disease, four as having moderate disease and three as having acute severe colitis. Study-level results and caveats: A couple of rectal CDR3 clonotypes were found in every ulcerative colitis patient but in no control. Features of the rectal repertoire distinguished controls, mild-moderate colitis patients and acute severe colitis patients, and in acute severe colitis, rectal diversity was reduced because of clonal expansions. Repertoires were derived from total lymphocyte DNA, so rare subsets such as regulatory T cells may have patterns not reflected. For technical reasons, substantially fewer templates were yielded by the blood samples of two patients, and these blood samples were excluded from blood-rectal overlap analysis. With only a few individuals, the healthy control group was small. Autologous blood-rectal clonal overlap was significantly higher in ulcerative colitis patients than in controls, suggesting increased T cell trafficking to inflamed tissue.

Using the immunoSEQ TRB Survey service, rearranged CDR3 beta regions were amplified from genomic DNA with multiplex V and J primers. To keep depth equal across samples, survey-level sequencing depth of up to 500,000 reads per sample was applied. Libraries were purified and pooled, and sequencing was performed on Illumina technology. Under the source paper's analysis protocol: Productive clonality, sample overlap, pairwise scatters, CDR3 beta length, V/D/J gene usage and productiveness were all assessed with the immunoSEQ online tools. Calculated diversity was defined as the number of unique rearrangements divided by total templates, multiplied by 100, and Shannon and Simpson indices were computed as well. Z-score normalized data were analyzed by principal component analysis with the R prcomp function and the ggbiplot package. Morisita's index was used to quantify blood-rectal clonal overlap within each subject. TCRdb holds this immuneACCESS table with in-frame rearrangements only. Some clones are missing; in checked studies, unresolved V genes explain under half, and the rest has no known cause. V and J calls plus clone size are reproduced from that table; the DNA served to infer D and trimming. Across this sample there are roughly 37,000 clones, with around four fifths seen only once. About 23% of the sample comes from the top ten.

The germline V gene encodes CDR1 MNHEY and CDR2 SMNVEV (reference sequence). The CDR3 starts with the cysteine, ends with the phenylalanine, and has 14 residues. The retained sequence is limited to the CDR3, 42 bases, with the frame set at the first base. V sheds 2 bases and J sheds 9 bases, leaving 17 bases between their ends. Concerning this clone itself: What antigen it recognizes has not been identified. Base-call qualities are not available, and no considerably larger clone is one nucleotide away.

Before the diagnostic colonoscopy, none of the ulcerative colitis patients had been given immunosuppressive medication. A blood sample was obtained concurrently with the colonoscopy. The Wizard kit (Promega) was used to extract genomic DNA from the blood and intestinal samples. This receptor was identified in a girl between 10 and 17 years old with moderate ulcerative colitis. The rearrangement joined TRBV27 to TRBJ2-7; no D gene is confidently identified. The specimen sequenced was blood. The CDR3 sequence is CASSLGPSTSRQYF. The DNA sequence follows: TGTGCCAGCAGTTTAGGACCTTCGACGAGTCGGCAGTACTTC.